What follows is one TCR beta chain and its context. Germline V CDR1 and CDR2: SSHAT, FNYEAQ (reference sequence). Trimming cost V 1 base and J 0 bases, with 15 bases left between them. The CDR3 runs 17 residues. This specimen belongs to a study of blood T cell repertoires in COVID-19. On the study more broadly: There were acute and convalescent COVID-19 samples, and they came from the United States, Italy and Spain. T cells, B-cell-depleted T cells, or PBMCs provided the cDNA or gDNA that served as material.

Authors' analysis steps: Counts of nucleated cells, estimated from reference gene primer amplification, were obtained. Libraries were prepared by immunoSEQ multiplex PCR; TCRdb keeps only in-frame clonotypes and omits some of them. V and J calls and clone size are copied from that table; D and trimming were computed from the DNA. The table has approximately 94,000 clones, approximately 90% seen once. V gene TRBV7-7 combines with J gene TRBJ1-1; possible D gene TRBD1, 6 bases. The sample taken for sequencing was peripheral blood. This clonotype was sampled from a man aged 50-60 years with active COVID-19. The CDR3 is CASSLGGRGNMNTEAFF. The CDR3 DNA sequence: TGTGCCAGCAGCTTAGGCGGCAGGGGAAACATGAACACTGAAGCTTTCTTT.